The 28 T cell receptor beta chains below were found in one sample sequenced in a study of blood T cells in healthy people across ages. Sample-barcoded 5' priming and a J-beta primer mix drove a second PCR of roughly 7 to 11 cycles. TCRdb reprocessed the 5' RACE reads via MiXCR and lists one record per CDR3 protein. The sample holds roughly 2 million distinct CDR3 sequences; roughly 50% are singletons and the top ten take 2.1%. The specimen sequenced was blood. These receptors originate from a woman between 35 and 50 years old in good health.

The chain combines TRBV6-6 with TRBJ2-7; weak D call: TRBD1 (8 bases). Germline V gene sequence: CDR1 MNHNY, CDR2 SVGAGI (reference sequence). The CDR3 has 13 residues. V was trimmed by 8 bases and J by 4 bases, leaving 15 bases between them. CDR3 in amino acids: CASQQGGVYEQYF. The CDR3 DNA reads TGTGCCAGCCAACAGGGGGGGGTTTACGAGCAGTACTTC.

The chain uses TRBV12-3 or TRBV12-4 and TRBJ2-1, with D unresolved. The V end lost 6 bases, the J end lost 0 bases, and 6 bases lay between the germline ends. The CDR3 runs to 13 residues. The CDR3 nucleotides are TGTGCCAGCAGGCCTACCTCCTACAATGAGCAGTTCTTC. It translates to CASRPTSYNEQFF.

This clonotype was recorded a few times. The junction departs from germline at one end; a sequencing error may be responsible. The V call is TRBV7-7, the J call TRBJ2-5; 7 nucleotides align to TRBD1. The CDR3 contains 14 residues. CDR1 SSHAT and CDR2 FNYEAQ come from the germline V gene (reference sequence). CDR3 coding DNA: TGTGCTAGCAGCCACGACAGGGTTGGAGAGACCCAGTACTTC. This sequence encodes CASSHDRVGETQYF.

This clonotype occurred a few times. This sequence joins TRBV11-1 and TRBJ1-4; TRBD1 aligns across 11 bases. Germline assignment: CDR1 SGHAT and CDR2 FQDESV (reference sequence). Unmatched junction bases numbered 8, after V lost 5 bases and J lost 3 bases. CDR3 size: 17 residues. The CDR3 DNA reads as TGTGCCAGCAGCCTTCGGACAGGGGGCTTCGCTAATGAAAAACTGTTTTTT. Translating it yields CASSLRTGGFANEKLFF.

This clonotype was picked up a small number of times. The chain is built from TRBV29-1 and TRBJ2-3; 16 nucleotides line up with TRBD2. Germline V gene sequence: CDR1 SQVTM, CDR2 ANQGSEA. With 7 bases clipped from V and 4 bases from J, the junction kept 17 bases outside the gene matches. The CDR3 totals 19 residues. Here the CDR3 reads CSGGGTSGGARNKADTQYF. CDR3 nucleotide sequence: TGCAGCGGCGGTGGGACTAGCGGGGGGGCTAGGAATAAGGCAGATACGCAGTATTTT.

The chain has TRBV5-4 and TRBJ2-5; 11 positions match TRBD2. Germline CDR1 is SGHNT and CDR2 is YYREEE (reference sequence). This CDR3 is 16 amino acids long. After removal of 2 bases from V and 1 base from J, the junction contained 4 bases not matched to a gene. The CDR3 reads CASSFDSGGGQETQYF. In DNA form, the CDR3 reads TGTGCCAGCAGCTTTGATAGCGGGGGGGGCCAAGAGACCCAGTACTTC. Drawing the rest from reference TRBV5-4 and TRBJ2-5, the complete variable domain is ETGVTQSPTHLIKTRGQQVTLRCSSQSGHNTVSWYQQALGQGPQFIFQYYREEENGRGNFPPRFSGLQFPNYSSELNVNALELDDSALYLCASSFDSGGGQETQYFGPGTRLLVL.

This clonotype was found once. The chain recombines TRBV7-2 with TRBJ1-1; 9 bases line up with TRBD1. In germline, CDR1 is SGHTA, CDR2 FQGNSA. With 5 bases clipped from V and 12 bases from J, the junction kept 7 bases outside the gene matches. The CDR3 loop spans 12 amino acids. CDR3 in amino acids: CASSGTGRSTFF. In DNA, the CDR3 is TGTGCCAGCAGCGGGACAGGGCGGTCGACTTTCTTT.

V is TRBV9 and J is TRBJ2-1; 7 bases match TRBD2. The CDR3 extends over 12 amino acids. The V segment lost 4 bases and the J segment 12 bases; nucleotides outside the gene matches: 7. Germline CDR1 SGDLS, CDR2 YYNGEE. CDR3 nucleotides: TGTGCCAGCAGCCCTCGACTAGCCGGGCAGTTCTTC. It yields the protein CASSPRLAGQFF.

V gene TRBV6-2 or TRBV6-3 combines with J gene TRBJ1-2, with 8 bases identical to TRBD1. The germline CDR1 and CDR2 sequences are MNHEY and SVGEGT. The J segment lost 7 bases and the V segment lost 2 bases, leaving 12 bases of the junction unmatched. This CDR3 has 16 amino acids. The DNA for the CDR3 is TGTGCCAGCAGTTACAGATCGACAGGGGAGAAAGGTGGCTACACCTTC. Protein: CASSYRSTGEKGGYTF.

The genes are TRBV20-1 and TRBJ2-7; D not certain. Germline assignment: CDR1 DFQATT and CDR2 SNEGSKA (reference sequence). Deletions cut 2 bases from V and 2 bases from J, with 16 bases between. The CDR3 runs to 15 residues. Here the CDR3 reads CSARIVMDPTYEQYF. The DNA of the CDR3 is TGCAGTGCTAGAATTGTAATGGATCCCACCTACGAGCAGTACTTC.

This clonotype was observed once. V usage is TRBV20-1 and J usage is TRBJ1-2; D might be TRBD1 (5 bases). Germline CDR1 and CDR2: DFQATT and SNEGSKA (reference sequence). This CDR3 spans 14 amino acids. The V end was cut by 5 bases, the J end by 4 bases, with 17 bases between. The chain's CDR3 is CSAGSGVEVYGYTF. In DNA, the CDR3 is TGCAGTGCTGGATCGGGGGTGGAGGTCTATGGCTACACCTTC.

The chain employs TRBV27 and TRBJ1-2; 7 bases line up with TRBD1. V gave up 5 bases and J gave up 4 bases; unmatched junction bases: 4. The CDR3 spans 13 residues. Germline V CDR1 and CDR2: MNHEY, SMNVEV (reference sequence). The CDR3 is CASSRTGIYGYTF. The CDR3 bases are TGTGCCAGCAGTAGGACAGGAATCTATGGCTACACCTTC.

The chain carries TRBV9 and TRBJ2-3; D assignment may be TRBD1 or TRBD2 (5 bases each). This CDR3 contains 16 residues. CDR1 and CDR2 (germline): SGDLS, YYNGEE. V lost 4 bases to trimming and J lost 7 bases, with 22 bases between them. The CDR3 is CASSSRDGTRGNTQYF. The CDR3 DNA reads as TGTGCCAGCAGCTCCCGGGACGGGACGAGGGGAAATACGCAGTATTTT.

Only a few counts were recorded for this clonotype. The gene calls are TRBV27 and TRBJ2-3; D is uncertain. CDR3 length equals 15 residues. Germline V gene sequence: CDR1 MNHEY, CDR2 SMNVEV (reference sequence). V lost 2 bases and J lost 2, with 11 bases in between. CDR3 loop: CASSLIRPYTDTQYF. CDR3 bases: TGTGCCAGCAGTTTAATTAGGCCTTACACAGATACGCAGTATTTT.

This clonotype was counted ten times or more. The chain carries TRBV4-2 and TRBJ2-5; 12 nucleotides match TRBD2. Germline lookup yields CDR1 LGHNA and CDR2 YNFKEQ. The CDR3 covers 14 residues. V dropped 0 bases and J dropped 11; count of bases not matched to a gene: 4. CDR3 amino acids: CASSQDLAGGEQYF. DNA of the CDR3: TGTGCCAGCAGCCAAGACCTAGCGGGGGGGGAGCAGTACTTC.

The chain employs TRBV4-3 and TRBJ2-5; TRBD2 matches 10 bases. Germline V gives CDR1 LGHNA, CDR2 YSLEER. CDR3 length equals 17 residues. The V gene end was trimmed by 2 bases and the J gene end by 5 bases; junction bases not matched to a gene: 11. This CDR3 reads CASSQSPSGGEGETQYF. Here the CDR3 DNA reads TGCGCCAGCAGCCAAAGTCCTAGCGGGGGTGAGGGGGAGACCCAGTACTTC.

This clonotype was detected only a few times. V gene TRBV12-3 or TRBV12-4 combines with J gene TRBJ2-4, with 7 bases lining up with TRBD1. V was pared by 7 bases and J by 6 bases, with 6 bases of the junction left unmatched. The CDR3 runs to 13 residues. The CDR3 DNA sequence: TGTGCCAGCACTACGGGACAGTTAAACATTCAGTACTTC. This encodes CASTTGQLNIQYF.

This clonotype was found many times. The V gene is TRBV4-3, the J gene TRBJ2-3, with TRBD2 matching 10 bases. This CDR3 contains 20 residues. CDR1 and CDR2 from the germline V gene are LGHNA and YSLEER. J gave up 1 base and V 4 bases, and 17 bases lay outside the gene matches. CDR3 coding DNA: TGCGCCAGCAGCCTAAGGGCACTAGCGGGGAACGACAGAGGCACAGATACGCAGTATTTT. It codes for CASSLRALAGNDRGTDTQYF.

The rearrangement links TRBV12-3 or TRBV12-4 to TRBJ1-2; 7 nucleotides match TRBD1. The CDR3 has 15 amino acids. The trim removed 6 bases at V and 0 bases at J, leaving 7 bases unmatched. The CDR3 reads CASRPGTATNYGYTF. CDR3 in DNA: TGTGCCAGCAGGCCGGGGACAGCTACTAACTATGGCTACACCTTC.

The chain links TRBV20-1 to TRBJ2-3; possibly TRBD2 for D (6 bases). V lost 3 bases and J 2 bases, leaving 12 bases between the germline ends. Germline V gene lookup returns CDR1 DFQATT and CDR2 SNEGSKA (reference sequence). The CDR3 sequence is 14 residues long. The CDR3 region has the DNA TGCAGTGCTAGGAAGGAGGGGACCACAGATACGCAGTATTTT. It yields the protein CSARKEGTTDTQYF.

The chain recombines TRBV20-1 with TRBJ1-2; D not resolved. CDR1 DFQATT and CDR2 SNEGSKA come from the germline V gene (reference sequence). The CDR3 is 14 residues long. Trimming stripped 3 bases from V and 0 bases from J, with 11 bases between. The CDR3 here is CSARIRSTNYGYTF. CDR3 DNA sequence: TGCAGTGCTAGGATCAGGTCTACTAACTATGGCTACACCTTC.

CDR3 in amino acids: CSVEGPSGETQYF. The CDR3 region has the DNA TGCAGCGTTGAAGGTCCCAGCGGGGAGACCCAGTACTTC. The rearrangement links TRBV29-1 to TRBJ2-5, with D possibly TRBD2 on 6 matching bases. V gave up 1 base and J gave up 5 bases, with 11 bases separating them. The CDR3 spans 13 residues. Germline CDR1 and CDR2: SQVTM and ANQGSEA. Full variable domain (missing parts from reference TRBV29-1 and TRBJ2-5): SAVISQKPSRDICQRGTSLTIQCQVDSQVTMMFWYRQQPGQSLTLIATANQGSEATYESGFVIDKFPISRPNLTFSTLTVSNMSPEDSSIYLCSVEGPSGETQYFGPGTRLLVL.

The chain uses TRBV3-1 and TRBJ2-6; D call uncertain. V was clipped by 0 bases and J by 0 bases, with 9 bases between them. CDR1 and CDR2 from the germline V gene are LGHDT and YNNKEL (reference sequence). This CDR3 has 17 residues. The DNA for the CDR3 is TGTGCCAGCAGCCAAGATAGAGAGTTCTCTGGGGCCAACGTCCTGACTTTC. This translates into CASSQDREFSGANVLTF. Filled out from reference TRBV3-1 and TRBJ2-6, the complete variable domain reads DTAVSQTPKYLVTQMGNDKSIKCEQNLGHDTMYWYKQDSKKFLKIMFSYNNKELIINETVPNRFSPKSPDKAHLNLHINSLELGDSAVYFCASSQDREFSGANVLTFGAGSRLTVL.

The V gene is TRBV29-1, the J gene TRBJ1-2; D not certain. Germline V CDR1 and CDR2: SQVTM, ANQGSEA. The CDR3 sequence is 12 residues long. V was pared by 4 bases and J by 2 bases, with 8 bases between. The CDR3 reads CSVVRRNYGYTF. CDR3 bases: TGCAGCGTTGTCCGGCGGAACTATGGCTACACCTTC.

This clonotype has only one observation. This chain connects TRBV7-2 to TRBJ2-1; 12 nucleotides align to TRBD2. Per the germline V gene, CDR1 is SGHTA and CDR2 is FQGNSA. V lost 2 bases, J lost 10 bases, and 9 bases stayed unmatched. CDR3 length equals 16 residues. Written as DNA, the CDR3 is TGTGCCAGCAGCTTATTCTCTAGCGGGGGGGCTAGCGAGCAGTTCTTC. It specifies CASSLFSSGGASEQFF. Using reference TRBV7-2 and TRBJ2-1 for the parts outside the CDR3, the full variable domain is GAGVSQSPSNKVTEKGKDVELRCDPISGHTALYWYRQSLGQGLEFLIYFQGNSAPDKSGLPSDRFSAERTGGSVSTLTIQRTQQEDSAVYLCASSLFSSGGASEQFFGPGTRLTVL.

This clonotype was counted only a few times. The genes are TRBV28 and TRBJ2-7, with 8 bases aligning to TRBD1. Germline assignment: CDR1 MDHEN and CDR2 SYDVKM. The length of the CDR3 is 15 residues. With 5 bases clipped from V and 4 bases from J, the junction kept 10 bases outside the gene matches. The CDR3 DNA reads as TGTGCCAGCAGTCGGGCATCAGGGGGCTCTTACGAGCAGTACTTC. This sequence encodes CASSRASGGSYEQYF. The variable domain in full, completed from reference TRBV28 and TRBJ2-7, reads DVKVTQSSRYLVKRTGEKVFLECVQDMDHENMFWYRQDPGLGLRLIYFSYDVKMKEKGDIPEGYSVSREKKERFSLILESASTNQTSMYLCASSRASGGSYEQYFGPGTRLTVT.

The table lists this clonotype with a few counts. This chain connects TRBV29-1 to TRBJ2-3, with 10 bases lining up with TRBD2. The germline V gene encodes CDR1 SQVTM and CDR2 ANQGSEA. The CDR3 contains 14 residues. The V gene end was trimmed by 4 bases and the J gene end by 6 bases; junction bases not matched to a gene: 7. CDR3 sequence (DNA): TGCAGCGTTGTACCTAGCGGGGGCGGGGATACGCAGTATTTT. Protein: CSVVPSGGGDTQYF.

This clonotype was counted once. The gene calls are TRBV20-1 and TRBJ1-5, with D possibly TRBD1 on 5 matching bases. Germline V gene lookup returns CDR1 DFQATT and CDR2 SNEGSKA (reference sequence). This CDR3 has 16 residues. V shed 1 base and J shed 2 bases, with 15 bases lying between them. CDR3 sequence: CSARARARVGNQPQHF. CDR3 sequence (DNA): TGCAGTGCTAGAGCCCGGGCCAGGGTGGGCAATCAGCCCCAGCATTTT.